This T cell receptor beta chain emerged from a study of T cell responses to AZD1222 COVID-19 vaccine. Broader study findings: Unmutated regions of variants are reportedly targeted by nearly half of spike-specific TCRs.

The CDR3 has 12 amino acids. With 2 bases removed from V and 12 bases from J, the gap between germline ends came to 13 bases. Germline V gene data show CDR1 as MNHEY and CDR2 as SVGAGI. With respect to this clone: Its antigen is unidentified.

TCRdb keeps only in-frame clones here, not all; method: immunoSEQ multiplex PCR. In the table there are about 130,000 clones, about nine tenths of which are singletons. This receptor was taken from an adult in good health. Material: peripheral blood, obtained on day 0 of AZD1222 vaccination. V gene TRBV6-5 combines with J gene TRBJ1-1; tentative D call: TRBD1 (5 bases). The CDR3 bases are TGTGCCAGCAGTTACGGGTCAGGGCGATCTTTCTTT. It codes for CASSYGSGRSFF.